The source of this TCR beta chain is a study of T cell responses to AZD1222 COVID-19 vaccine. The method was immunoSEQ multiplex PCR; TCRdb's version includes in-frame clones alone and lacks a portion of them. The table shows about 180,000 clones, with 85% to 90% occurring only once. Looked up from germline, CDR1 is SGDLS and CDR2 is YYNGEE. CDR3 size: 14 residues. Trimming left V 1 base short and J 0 bases short, with 8 bases between. Study-wide findings and caveats: After the peak T cell response, and only then, were repertoires sampled.

As to this clone: The antigen is not known.

The rearrangement links TRBV9 to TRBJ2-7; possibly TRBD1 for D (6 bases). The sample here was peripheral blood, taken 28 days after the second AZD1222 dose. The sequence derives from an adult who received the AZD1222 COVID-19 vaccine. The CDR3 region is CASSVQGSSYEQYF. DNA for the CDR3: TGTGCCAGCAGCGTACAGGGGAGCTCCTACGAGCAGTACTTC.